The subject of this entry is one T cell receptor (beta chain). Its antigen is still unknown. Per-base quality was not reported, and no clone a single base away is much larger than it. This entry belongs to a study of blood T cell repertoires in COVID-19 (dated by TCRdb to the early 2020s). Broadly, across the study: The collaborator samples originated in the United States, Italy and Spain and spanned the acute and convalescent phases of COVID-19. HLA class I and class II types, where available, came from metadata supplied by the sample provider rather than from assay-based typing. A de-identified subject ID, COVID-19 status, age in years and sex were almost always included in the sample metadata. The samples were drawn from the first 160 participants of the ongoing ImmuneRACE study and from 950 to 1,500 subjects provided by 6 global collaborators. A freely available public database, intended as a resource for researchers studying the immune response to SARS-CoV-2, is where the repertoires were released. The dataset comprised deeply sampled blood TCRbeta repertoires from subjects exposed to, actively infected with, or recovered from COVID-19. The material from the prospective study consisted of cDNA or gDNA derived from T cells, B-cell-depleted T cells, or PBMCs. Summary of the overall study and its limitations: Clinical and demographic metadata were provided uncurated, with the amount varying by source and participant.

Its CDR3 holds 13 amino acids, cysteine through phenylalanine. The sequence is cut down to CDR3 DNA, 39 bases in frame from base 1. V is clipped by 2 bases and J by 8 bases, and the sequence between their germline boundaries is 9 bases long. Enrolling through a virtual design, the prospective study's participants ranged in age from roughly 18 to 95 years and lived across some 22 United States geographic areas. In the prospective study, cohorts were assigned on the basis of participant-reported clinical history obtained from a screening survey and a study questionnaire. In the prospective study, whole blood, serum and a nasopharyngeal or oropharyngeal swab were collected from each participant by mobile phlebotomists. Over a roughly 2-month period, participants in the prospective study had the option of providing additional blood draws and questionnaires. Before DNA extraction, prospective study blood samples were shipped either frozen or at room temperature.

TCRbeta CDR3 regions were amplified from genomic DNA using the immunoSEQ Assay, a bias-controlled multiplex PCR. Turning to the authors' computational methods: The number of nucleated cells in each sample was estimated by amplification of reference gene primers within the assay. Sequence reads were collapsed and filtered to measure the absolute abundance of every unique TCRbeta CDR3 rearrangement. For each sample, productive Simpson clonality was calculated by taking the square root of Simpson's diversity index across productive rearrangements. The table was pulled from immuneACCESS by TCRdb, which kept in-frame rearrangements only. Such tables lose some clones; where checked, under half of the loss comes from unresolved V genes, and the rest has no known cause. That table is the source of V, J and clone size, and D and trimming were worked out from the DNA. For this sample the table gives some 210,000 clones, of which 80% were detected only once. The ten most abundant clones make up about 4% of the sample.

The clonotype comes from a man between 25 and 39 years old with acute COVID-19. The sample consisted of PBMCs or T cells enriched from blood (not recorded which). This chain joins TRBV12-3 or TRBV12-4 to TRBJ2-2, and TRBD1 may be the D gene, going by 5 matching bases. The CDR3 protein is CASSLIGAGELFF. The nucleotide sequence reads as follows: TGTGCCAGCAGTTTAATTGGGGCAGGGGAGCTGTTTTTT.